A selection of T cell receptor beta chains follows, all from one sample in a study of early T cells in non-severe SARS-CoV-2 infection. TCRdb recomputed calls from the 5' RACE reads with MiXCR, one row per CDR3 protein. The table includes tens of thousands of distinct CDR3 sequences, over 7% detected once. The sample comprised whole blood. The receptor source for this set is an adult who was a healthcare worker with PCR-confirmed SARS-CoV-2 infection or an uninfected control (not recorded which). Each CDR3 is given with its conserved first and last residue. The D gene is left open where the match is weak. The size of a clone is reported for some rows only, either as once, few or many, or as a class for expanded clones.

clone_size	d_call	j_call	v_call	cdr3_nt	cdr3_aa
NA	TRBD1	TRBJ2-7	TRBV5-6	TGTGCCAGCAGCCCGTTTTGGGGACAGGGGTCCTCCTACGAGCAGTACTTC	CASSPFWGQGSSYEQYF
NA	TRBD2	TRBJ2-3	TRBV12-3/TRBV12-4	TGTGCCAGCAGTGCTACTAGCGGGACTGGAACAGATACGCAGTATTTT	CASSATSGTGTDTQYF
NA	TRBD2	TRBJ2-3	TRBV5-1	TGCGCCAGCAGCCACGGACTAGCGACTAGCACAGATACGCAGTATTTT	CASSHGLATSTDTQYF
few	NA	TRBJ2-2	TRBV9	TGTGCCAGCAGCCCGCATTCTCGCGGGGAGCTGTTTTTT	CASSPHSRGELFF
medium-sized	TRBD1	TRBJ1-1	TRBV5-6	TGTGCCAGCAGCGCCCCACAGGGGGAAGCTTTCTTT	CASSAPQGEAFF
few	NA	TRBJ2-7	TRBV4-2	TGTGCCAGCAGCCAAGATGGTGCCACTTCCTACGAGCAGTACTTC	CASSQDGATSYEQYF
many	TRBD2	TRBJ2-3	TRBV6-9	TGTGCCAACCATAGCGGGGGAACCACAGATACGCAGTATTTT	CANHSGGTTDTQYF
many	TRBD2	TRBJ2-1	TRBV7-9	TGTGCCAGCAGCTTAGTAGAAGGGACTAGCACGTTCTTC	CASSLVEGTSTFF
many	NA	TRBJ2-1	TRBV19	TGTGCCAGTAGTATACAGCGGGCGGGATACAATGAGCAGTTCTTC	CASSIQRAGYNEQFF
NA	NA	TRBJ2-7	TRBV14	TGTGCCAGCAGCCCTGACTTGGGCCGGCAGTACTTC	CASSPDLGRQYF
many	NA	TRBJ2-7	TRBV27	TGTGCCAGCAGTTTTAACTACGAGCAGTACTTC	CASSFNYEQYF
NA	NA	TRBJ2-1	TRBV2	TGTGCCAGCATTCTTGGGACGGAATACAATGAGCAGTTCTTC	CASILGTEYNEQFF
many	TRBD2	TRBJ2-1	TRBV7-6	TGTGCCAGCAGCTTAGAATCGGGACTAGCGGATTACAATGAGCAGTTCTTC	CASSLESGLADYNEQFF
NA	NA	TRBJ1-5	TRBV27	TGTGCCAGCGGACACCGGGACAACCAGCCCCAGCATTTT	CASGHRDNQPQHF
NA	NA	TRBJ2-6	TRBV29-1	TGCAGCGTTGAAAGTCCCTCTGGGGCCAACGTCCTGACTTTC	CSVESPSGANVLTF
NA	NA	TRBJ2-1	TRBV4-1	TGCGCCAGCAGCCAAGCCCAGGGGGCGGGAGCAAGATATGAGCAGTTCTTC	CASSQAQGAGARYEQFF
many	TRBD1	TRBJ2-1	TRBV5-6	TGTGCCAGCAGAGGGGACAGCCACAATGAGCAGTTCTTC	CASRGDSHNEQFF
many	NA	TRBJ1-5	TRBV2	TGTGCCAGCAGTGAAGGGGCCTGGAGCAATCAGCCCCAGCATTTT	CASSEGAWSNQPQHF
few	NA	TRBJ2-3	TRBV28	TGTGCCAGCAGTTTGGGGCAGGACACAGATACGCAGTATTTT	CASSLGQDTDTQYF
many	NA	TRBJ2-7	TRBV29-1	TGCAGCGTTGAAGACCCCGAGCATCCGGGACAGTACTTC	CSVEDPEHPGQYF
NA	TRBD2	TRBJ2-7	TRBV5-1	TGCGCCAGCAGCACGGGATCCCTAGCGGTTTACGAGCAGTACTTC	CASSTGSLAVYEQYF
NA	NA	TRBJ2-7	TRBV6-5	TGTGCCAGCAGTAAAGATCTCAGGGGGGTCGAGCAGTACTTC	CASSKDLRGVEQYF
many	NA	TRBJ2-1	TRBV12-3/TRBV12-4	TGTGCCAGCAGTTACCCTAGTGGCGGGGTAGACAATGAGCAGTTCTTC	CASSYPSGGVDNEQFF
NA	TRBD1	TRBJ2-3	TRBV13	TGTGCCAGCAGAACCGGGACAGGTCACACAGATACGCAGTATTTT	CASRTGTGHTDTQYF
many	TRBD2	TRBJ2-1	TRBV7-6	TGTGCCAGCAGCTTAGGACTAGCGCCCAATGAGCAGTTCTTC	CASSLGLAPNEQFF